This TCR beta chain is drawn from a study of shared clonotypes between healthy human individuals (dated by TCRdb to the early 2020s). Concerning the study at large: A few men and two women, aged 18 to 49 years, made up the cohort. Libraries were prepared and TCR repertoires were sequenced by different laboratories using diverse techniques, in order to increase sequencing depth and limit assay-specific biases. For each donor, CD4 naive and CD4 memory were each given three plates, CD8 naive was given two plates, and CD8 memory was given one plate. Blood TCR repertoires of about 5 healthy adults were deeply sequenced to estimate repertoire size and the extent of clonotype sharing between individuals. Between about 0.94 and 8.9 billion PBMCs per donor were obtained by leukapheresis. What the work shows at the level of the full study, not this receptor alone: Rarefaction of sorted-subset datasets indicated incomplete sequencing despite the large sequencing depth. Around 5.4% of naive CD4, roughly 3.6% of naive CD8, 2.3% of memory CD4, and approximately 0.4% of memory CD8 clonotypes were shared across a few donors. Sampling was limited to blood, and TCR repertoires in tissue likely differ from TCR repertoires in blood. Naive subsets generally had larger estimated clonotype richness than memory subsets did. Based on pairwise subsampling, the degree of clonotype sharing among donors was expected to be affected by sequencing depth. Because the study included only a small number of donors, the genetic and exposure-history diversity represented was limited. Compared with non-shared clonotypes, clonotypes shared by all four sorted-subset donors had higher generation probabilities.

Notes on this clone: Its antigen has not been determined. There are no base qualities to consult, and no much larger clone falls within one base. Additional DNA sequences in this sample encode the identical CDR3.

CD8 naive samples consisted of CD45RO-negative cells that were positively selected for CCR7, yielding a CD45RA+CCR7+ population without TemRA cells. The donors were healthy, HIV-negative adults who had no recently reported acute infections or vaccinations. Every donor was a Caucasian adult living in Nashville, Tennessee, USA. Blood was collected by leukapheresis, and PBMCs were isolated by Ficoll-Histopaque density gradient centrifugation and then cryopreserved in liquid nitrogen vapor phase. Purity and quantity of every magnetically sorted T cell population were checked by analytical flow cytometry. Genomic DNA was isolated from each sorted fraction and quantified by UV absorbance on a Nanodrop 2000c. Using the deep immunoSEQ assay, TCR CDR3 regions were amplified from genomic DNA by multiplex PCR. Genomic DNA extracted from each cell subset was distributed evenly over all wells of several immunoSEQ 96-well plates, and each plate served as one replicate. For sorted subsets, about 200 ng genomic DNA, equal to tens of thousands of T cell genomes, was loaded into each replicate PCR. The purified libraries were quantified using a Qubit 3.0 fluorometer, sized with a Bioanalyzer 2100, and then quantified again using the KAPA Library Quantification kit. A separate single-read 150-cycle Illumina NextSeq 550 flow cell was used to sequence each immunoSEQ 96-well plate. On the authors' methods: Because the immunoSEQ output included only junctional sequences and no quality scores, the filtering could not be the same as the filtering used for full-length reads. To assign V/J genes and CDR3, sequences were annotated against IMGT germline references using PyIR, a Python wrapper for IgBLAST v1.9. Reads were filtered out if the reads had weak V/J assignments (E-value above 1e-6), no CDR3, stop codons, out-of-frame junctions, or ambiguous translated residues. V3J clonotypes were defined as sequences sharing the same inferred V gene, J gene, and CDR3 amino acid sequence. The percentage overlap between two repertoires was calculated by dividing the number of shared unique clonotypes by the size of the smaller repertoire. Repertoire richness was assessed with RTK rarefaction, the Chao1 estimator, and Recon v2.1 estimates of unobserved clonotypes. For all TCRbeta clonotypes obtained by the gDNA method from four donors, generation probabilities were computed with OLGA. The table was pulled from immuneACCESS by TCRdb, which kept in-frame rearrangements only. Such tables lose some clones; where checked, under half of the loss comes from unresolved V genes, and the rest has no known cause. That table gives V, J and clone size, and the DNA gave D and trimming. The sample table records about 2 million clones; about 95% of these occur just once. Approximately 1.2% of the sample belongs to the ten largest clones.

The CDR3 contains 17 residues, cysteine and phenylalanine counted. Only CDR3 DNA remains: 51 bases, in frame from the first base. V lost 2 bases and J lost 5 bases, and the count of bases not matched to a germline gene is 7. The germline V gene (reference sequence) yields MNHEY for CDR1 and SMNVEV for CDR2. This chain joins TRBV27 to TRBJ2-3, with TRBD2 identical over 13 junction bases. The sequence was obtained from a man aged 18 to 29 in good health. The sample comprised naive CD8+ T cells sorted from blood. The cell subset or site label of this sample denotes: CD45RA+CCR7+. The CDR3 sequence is CASSLLTSGGAGDTQYF. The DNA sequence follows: TGTGCCAGCAGTTTACTTACTAGCGGGGGGGCAGGAGATACGCAGTATTTT.